Given below is one T cell receptor (beta chain) in context. Its antigen is undetermined. V lost 3 bases, J lost 1 base, and 2 bases stayed unmatched. The CDR3 has 14 amino acids. Looked up from germline, CDR1 is MNHEY and CDR2 is SVGAGI. The data derive from a study of OX40 agonist ivuxolimab in advanced cancers. At the level of the study: Six ivuxolimab dose levels, 0.01 to 10 mg/kg, were given intravenously every 2 weeks. Each dose-escalation patient presented with hepatocellular carcinoma, melanoma, renal cell or head and neck cancer. Regarding the study as a whole: At 0.1 to 3.0 mg/kg and by week 6, CD4+ and CD8+ T cells in the blood had expanded clonally. Which antigen the expanded peripheral T cells recognized is unknown.

The assay was immunoSEQ multiplex PCR, and TCRdb's table has in-frame clones only and misses some. This repertoire shows roughly 60,000 clones, roughly 91% found once; its top ten account for roughly 0.69%. This receptor was taken from an adult with an advanced solid tumor such as melanoma, head and neck, liver or kidney cancer. Source: CD4+ or CD8+ T cells sorted from blood, taken in a trial of the OX40 agonist ivuxolimab. The chain links TRBV6-5 to TRBJ1-2, with 7 nucleotides matching TRBD1. DNA of the CDR3: TGTGCCAGCAGTTATGGGGACAGTAACTATGGCTACACCTTC. It codes for CASSYGDSNYGYTF.